This paragraph covers one T cell receptor (beta chain) sequence. Its matching antigen is unknown. This sample is drawn from a study of cytomegalovirus exposure and HLA in healthy donors. Whole-study context: From around 180 million T cells, an earlier analysis saw approximately 110 million unique TCR beta sequences.

Researchers ran the PCR with 60 Vbeta and 13 Jbeta primers. Assay: immunoSEQ multiplex PCR; the TCRdb copy retains only in-frame clones and omits some. The table shows about 120,000 clones, with around 78% occurring only once. Whole-study findings and limits: Looking again later, the authors saw that most CMV-associated TCR beta chains seemed HLA-restricted. Common viral pathogens seemed to be connected with several of the most significant clusters, according to a later analysis.

CDR1 and CDR2 (germline): SGHNT, YYREEE (reference sequence). V was pared by 2 bases and J by 4 bases, with 12 bases between. The CDR3 length is 14 residues. The V gene is TRBV5-4, the J gene TRBJ2-5; maybe TRBD2 (6 bases). What was sequenced was PBMCs. This sequence originates from a woman aged 25 to 39 in good health and CMV-seronegative. CDR3 sequence reads: CASSFDREPETQYF. The CDR3 DNA follows: TGTGCCAGCAGCTTCGACCGGGAGCCAGAGACCCAGTACTTC.